The 17 T cell receptor beta chains below come from one sample, sequenced in a study of early T cells in non-severe SARS-CoV-2 infection. TCRdb passed the 5' RACE reads through MiXCR, listing each CDR3 protein once. The sample carries 50,000 to 60,000 distinct CDR3 sequences, around 6.6% recorded once. The specimen comprised whole blood, sampled at baseline. The origin of the receptors is an adult who was a healthcare worker with PCR-confirmed SARS-CoV-2 infection or an uninfected control (not recorded which).

This clonotype was recorded many times. The chain uses TRBV27 and TRBJ1-1; D is undetermined. The CDR3 extends over 14 amino acids. The germline V and J ends were trimmed by 0 bases and 3 bases, with 8 bases remaining between them. Germline CDR1 MNHEY, CDR2 SMNVEV (reference sequence). CDR3 sequence (DNA): TGTGCCAGCAGTTTATCTCTGGGGTACACTGAAGCTTTCTTT. Protein product: CASSLSLGYTEAFF.

This clonotype was seen many times. V is TRBV10-3 and J is TRBJ2-3; D may be TRBD2 (6 bases). CDR1 and CDR2 (germline): ENHRY, SYGVKD. V was shortened by 3 bases and J by 4 bases, with 14 bases between the two germline ends. The CDR3 spans 15 residues. CDR3 coding DNA: TGTGCCATCAGTGATCCCGGCGGGGCGTCAGATACGCAGTATTTT. This translates into CAISDPGGASDTQYF.

This clonotype came up a few times. V and J are TRBV7-2 and TRBJ2-7; tentative D call: TRBD2 (5 bases). The germline V gene has CDR1 SGHTA and CDR2 FQGNSA. Trimming cost V 2 bases and J 2 bases, with 7 bases left between them. The CDR3 consists of 13 residues. The CDR3: CASSLRDPYEQYF. The DNA of the CDR3 is TGTGCCAGCAGCTTACGGGATCCCTACGAGCAGTACTTC.

The chain links TRBV10-3 to TRBJ2-1; TRBD1 matches 7 bases. The V gene end was trimmed by 5 bases and the J gene end by 6 bases; junction bases not matched to a gene: 1. The CDR3 is 12 amino acids. CDR1 is ENHRY and CDR2 is SYGVKD in the germline V gene. The CDR3 reads CAISRQGNEQFF. The CDR3 nucleotides read TGTGCCATCAGTAGACAGGGCAATGAGCAGTTCTTC.

V and J are TRBV6-2 or TRBV6-3 and TRBJ2-1; D is tentatively TRBD1 or TRBD2 (5 bases each). The CDR3 runs 13 residues. The germline CDR1 and CDR2 sequences are MNHEY and SVGEGT. V shed 4 bases and J shed 5 bases, with 9 bases lying between them. The CDR3 coding sequence is TGTGCCAGCAGTTCGGGACGAAACAATGAGCAGTTCTTC. It yields the protein CASSSGRNNEQFF.

The table lists this clonotype with a few counts. The V call is TRBV7-2, the J call TRBJ2-5, with 7 bases identical to TRBD2. With V trimmed by 5 bases and J by 5 bases, 5 bases remained unmatched. Germline values: CDR1 SGHTA, CDR2 FQGNSA. This CDR3 comprises 13 residues. The CDR3 spells CASSPSRGETQYF. The CDR3 region has the DNA TGTGCCAGCAGCCCTTCGCGGGGGGAGACCCAGTACTTC.

This clonotype has ten or more counts. The chain links TRBV7-3 to TRBJ2-2; 12 nucleotides agree with TRBD2. V shed 4 bases, J shed 4 bases, and the junction held 1 base outside the gene matches. Germline values: CDR1 SGHTA, CDR2 FQGTGA. This CDR3 is 15 amino acids long. In DNA, the CDR3 is TGTGCCAGCAGCTGGACTAGCGGGGCCACCGGGGAGCTGTTTTTT. Translating gives CASSWTSGATGELFF.

The V call is TRBV29-1, the J call TRBJ2-5; TRBD2 aligns across 9 bases. Trimming removed 6 bases from V and 5 bases from J; junction bases left unmatched: 7. Per the germline V gene, CDR1 is SQVTM and CDR2 is ANQGSEA. CDR3 size: 13 residues. CDR3 coding DNA: TGCAGCGTGGGGACTAGCCTGGCCGAGACCCAGTACTTC. Its translation: CSVGTSLAETQYF.

This clonotype was counted ten times or more. The CDR3 nucleotides are TGTGCCAGCAGCTTAGGGACGGAGTACGAGCAGTACTTC. Its translation is CASSLGTEYEQYF. The gene calls are TRBV7-8 and TRBJ2-7; no firm D call. The germline V gene has CDR1 SGHVS and CDR2 FQNEAQ. The CDR3 is made up of 13 amino acids. Trimming removed 1 base from V and 4 bases from J, with 8 bases in between. Filled out from reference TRBV7-8 and TRBJ2-7, the complete variable domain reads GAGVSQSPRYKVAKRGQDVALRCDPISGHVSLFWYQQALGQGPEFLTYFQNEAQLDKSGLPSDRFFAERPEGSVSTLKIQRTQQEDSAVYLCASSLGTEYEQYFGPGTRLTVT.

Many counts were recorded for this clonotype. The rearrangement links TRBV7-2 to TRBJ2-7; the D gene could be TRBD1 or TRBD2 (5 bases each). The V and J ends lost 6 bases and 0 bases respectively, with 9 bases between them. The V gene's germline CDR1 is SGHTA and CDR2 FQGNSA. The CDR3 runs to 13 residues. DNA for the CDR3: TGTGCCAGCAGTCCCGGGACCTCCTACGAGCAGTACTTC. This gives the protein CASSPGTSYEQYF.

This clonotype was observed a handful of times. The rearrangement links TRBV7-3 to TRBJ2-2; TRBD1 matches 9 bases. V gave up 3 bases and J gave up 5 bases; unmatched junction bases: 10. The CDR3 sequence is 17 residues long. Germline V gene lookup returns CDR1 SGHTA and CDR2 FQGTGA. The CDR3 sequence is CASSFKVGTGKTGELFF. In nucleotides, the CDR3 is TGTGCCAGCAGCTTTAAAGTCGGGACAGGGAAGACCGGGGAGCTGTTTTTT.

The chain recombines TRBV29-1 with TRBJ2-3, with D perhaps assigned TRBD1 or TRBD2 (6 bases each). The germline V gene encodes CDR1 SQVTM and CDR2 ANQGSEA. Trimming cost V 4 bases and J 3 bases, with 14 bases left between them. CDR3 length: 14 amino acids. The CDR3 loop reads CSVGRRGATDTQYF. CDR3 nucleotides: TGCAGCGTTGGGCGTAGGGGGGCAACAGATACGCAGTATTTT.

The rearrangement links TRBV10-1 to TRBJ2-3, with 9 positions matching TRBD2. The trim removed 0 bases at V and 9 bases at J, leaving 7 bases unmatched. This CDR3 contains 15 residues. CDR1 WNHNN and CDR2 SYGVQD come from the germline V gene (reference sequence). CDR3: CASSESASGEQTQYF. The CDR3 DNA reads as TGCGCCAGCAGTGAGTCAGCTAGCGGGGAACAAACGCAGTATTTT.

Ten or more counts support this clonotype. The V gene is TRBV28, the J gene TRBJ1-5; possible D gene TRBD1, 5 bases. The CDR3 contains 14 residues. Trimming removed 6 bases at V and 2 bases at J, with 11 bases between. The V gene's germline CDR1 is MDHEN and CDR2 SYDVKM. Here the CDR3 DNA reads TGTGCCAGCAGAACGGGGGAGGGCAATCAGCCCCAGCATTTT. Encoded protein: CASRTGEGNQPQHF. The full variable domain, its missing parts supplied by reference TRBV28 and TRBJ1-5, is DVKVTQSSRYLVKRTGEKVFLECVQDMDHENMFWYRQDPGLGLRLIYFSYDVKMKEKGDIPEGYSVSREKKERFSLILESASTNQTSMYLCASRTGEGNQPQHFGDGTRLSIL.

The sample holds a few counts of this clonotype. The V and J genes are TRBV27 and TRBJ2-3; the match to TRBD1 covers 7 bases. The V and J ends lost 5 bases and 0 bases, in that order; junction bases with no gene match: 8. The CDR3 loop spans 16 amino acids. The germline V gene has CDR1 MNHEY and CDR2 SMNVEV (reference sequence). As DNA, the CDR3 is TGTGCCAGCAGTCCCTTGGACAGGTCCAGCACAGATACGCAGTATTTT. This sequence encodes CASSPLDRSSTDTQYF.

This clonotype showed up just a few times. V is TRBV30 and J is TRBJ2-7, with no clear D. Trimming shortened V by 0 bases and J by 3 bases, and 3 bases separated the two germline ends. Germline values: CDR1 GTSNPN, CDR2 SVGIG (reference sequence). CDR3 size: 11 residues. The CDR3 here is CAWSVGYEQYF. The CDR3 DNA reads as TGTGCCTGGAGTGTAGGCTACGAGCAGTACTTC.

This clonotype was observed a handful of times. The CDR3 spells CASSLYRMNTEAFF. For the CDR3, the DNA is TGTGCCAGCAGTTTATACCGGATGAACACTGAAGCTTTCTTT. This chain links TRBV28 with TRBJ1-1; D is unclear. The V gene lost 1 base and the J gene lost 0 bases, with 6 bases spanning the gap. This CDR3 comprises 14 residues. CDR1 and CDR2 from the germline V gene are MDHEN and SYDVKM.